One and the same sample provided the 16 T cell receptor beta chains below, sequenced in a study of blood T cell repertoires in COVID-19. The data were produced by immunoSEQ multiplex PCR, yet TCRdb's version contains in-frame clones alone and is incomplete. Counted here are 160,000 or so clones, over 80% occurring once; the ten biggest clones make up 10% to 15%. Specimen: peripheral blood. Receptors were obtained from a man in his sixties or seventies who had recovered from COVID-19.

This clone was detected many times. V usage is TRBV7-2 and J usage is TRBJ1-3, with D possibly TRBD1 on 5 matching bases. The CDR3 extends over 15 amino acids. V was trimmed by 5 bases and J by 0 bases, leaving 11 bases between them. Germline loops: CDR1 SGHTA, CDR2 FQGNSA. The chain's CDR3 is CASSEGVLSGNTIYF. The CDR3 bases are TGTGCCAGCAGCGAAGGGGTCCTCTCTGGAAACACCATATATTTT.

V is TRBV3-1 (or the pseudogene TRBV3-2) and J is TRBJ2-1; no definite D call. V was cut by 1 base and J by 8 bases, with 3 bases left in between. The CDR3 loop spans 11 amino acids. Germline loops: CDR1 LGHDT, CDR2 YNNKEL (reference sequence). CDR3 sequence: CASSQVDEQFF. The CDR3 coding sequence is TGTGCCAGCAGCCAAGTAGATGAGCAGTTCTTC.

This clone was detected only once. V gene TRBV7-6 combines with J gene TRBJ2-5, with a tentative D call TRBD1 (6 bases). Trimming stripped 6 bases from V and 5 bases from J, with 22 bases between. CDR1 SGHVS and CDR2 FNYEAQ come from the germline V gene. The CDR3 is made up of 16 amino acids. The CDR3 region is CASSSFLEGVGETQYF. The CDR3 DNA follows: TGTGCCAGCAGTTCCTTTCTAGAGGGGGTCGGGGAGACCCAGTACTTC. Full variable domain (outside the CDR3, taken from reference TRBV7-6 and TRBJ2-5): GAGVSQSPRYKVTKRGQDVALRCDPISGHVSLYWYRQALGQGPEFLTYFNYEAQQDKSGLPNDRFSAERPEGSISTLTIQRTEQRDSAMYRCASSSFLEGVGETQYFGPGTRLLVL.

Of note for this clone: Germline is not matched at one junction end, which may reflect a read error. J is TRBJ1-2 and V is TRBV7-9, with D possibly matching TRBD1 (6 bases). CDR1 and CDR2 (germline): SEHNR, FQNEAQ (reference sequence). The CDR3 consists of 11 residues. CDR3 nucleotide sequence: TGTGCCAGCAGCGCACGGGACATAAAGTTCTTC. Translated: CASSARDIKFF.

The CDR3 DNA follows: TGTGCCTATTACGAGGGCGGATTTGGCTACACCTTC. Its translation: CAYYEGGFGYTF. The gene calls are TRBV19 and TRBJ1-2; D not certain. The CDR3 length is 12 residues. From germline, CDR1 is LNHDA and CDR2 SQIVND (reference sequence). Trimming pared 11 bases from V and 7 bases from J, leaving 17 bases between.

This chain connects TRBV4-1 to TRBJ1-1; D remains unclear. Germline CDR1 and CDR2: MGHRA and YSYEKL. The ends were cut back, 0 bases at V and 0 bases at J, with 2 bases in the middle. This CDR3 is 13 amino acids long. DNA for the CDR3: TGCGCCAGCAGCCAAGACGTGAACACTGAAGCTTTCTTT. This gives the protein CASSQDVNTEAFF.

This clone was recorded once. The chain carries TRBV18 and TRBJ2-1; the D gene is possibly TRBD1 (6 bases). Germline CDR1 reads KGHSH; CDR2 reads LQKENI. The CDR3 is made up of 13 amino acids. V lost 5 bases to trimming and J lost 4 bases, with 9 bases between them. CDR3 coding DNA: TGTGCCAGCTCAGGGGGCATATACAATGAGCAGTTCTTC. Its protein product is CASSGGIYNEQFF. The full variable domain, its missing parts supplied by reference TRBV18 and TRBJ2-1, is NAGVMQNPRHLVRRRGQEARLRCSPMKGHSHVYWYRQLPEEGLKFMVYLQKENIIDESGMPKERFSAEFPKEGPSILRIQQVVRGDSAAYFCASSGGIYNEQFFGPGTRLTVL.

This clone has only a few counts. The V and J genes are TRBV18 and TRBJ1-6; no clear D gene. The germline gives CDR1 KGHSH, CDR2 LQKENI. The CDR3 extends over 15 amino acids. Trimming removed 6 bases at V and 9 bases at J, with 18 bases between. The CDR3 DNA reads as TGTGCCAGCTCGAAACGGAGCGATGTGGGTTCACCCCTCCACTTT. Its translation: CASSKRSDVGSPLHF.

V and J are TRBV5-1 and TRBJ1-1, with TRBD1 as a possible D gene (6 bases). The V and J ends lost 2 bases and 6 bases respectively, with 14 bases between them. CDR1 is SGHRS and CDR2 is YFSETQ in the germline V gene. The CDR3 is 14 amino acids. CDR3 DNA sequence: TGCGCCAGCAGCTTTACAGGGACGGGCGCTGAAGCTTTCTTT. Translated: CASSFTGTGAEAFF.

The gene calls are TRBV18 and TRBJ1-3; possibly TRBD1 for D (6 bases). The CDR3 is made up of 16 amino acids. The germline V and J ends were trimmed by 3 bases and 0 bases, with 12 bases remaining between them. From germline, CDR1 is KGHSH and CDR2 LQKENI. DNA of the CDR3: TGTGCCAGCTCACCGGCAGGGGCCTTCTCTGGAAACACCATATATTTT. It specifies CASSPAGAFSGNTIYF.

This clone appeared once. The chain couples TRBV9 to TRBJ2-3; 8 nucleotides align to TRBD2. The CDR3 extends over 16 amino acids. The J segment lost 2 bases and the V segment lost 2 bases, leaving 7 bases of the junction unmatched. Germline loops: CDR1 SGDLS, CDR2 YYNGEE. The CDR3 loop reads CASSVGVAGFTDTQYF. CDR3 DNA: TGTGCCAGCAGCGTGGGCGTAGCGGGGTTCACAGATACGCAGTATTTT. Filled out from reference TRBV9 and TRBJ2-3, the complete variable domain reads DSGVTQTPKHLITATGQRVTLRCSPRSGDLSVYWYQQSLDQGLQFLIQYYNGEERAKGNILERFSAQQFPDLHSELNLSSLELGDSALYFCASSVGVAGFTDTQYFGPGTRLTVL.

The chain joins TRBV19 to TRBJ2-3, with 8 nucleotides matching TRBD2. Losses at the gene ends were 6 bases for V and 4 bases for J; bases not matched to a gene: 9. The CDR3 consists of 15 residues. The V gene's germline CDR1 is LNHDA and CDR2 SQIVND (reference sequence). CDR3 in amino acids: CASRVLAGSPDTQYF. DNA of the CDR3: TGTGCCAGTAGGGTCCTAGCGGGTTCCCCAGATACGCAGTATTTT.

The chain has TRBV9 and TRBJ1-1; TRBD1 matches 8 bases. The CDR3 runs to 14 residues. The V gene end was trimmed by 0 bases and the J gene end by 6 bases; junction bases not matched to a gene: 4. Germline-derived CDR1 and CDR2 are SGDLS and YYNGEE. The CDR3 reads CASSVGQGSSEAFF. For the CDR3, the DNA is TGTGCCAGCAGCGTAGGACAGGGGAGCTCTGAAGCTTTCTTT.

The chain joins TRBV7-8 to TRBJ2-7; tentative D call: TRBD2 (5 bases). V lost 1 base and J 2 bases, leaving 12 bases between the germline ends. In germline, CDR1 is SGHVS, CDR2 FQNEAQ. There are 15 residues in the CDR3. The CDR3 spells CASSLGVATTYEQYF. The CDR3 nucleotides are TGTGCCAGCAGCTTAGGAGTAGCGACAACCTACGAGCAGTACTTC. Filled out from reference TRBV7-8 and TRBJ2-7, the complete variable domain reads GAGVSQSPRYKVAKRGQDVALRCDPISGHVSLFWYQQALGQGPEFLTYFQNEAQLDKSGLPSDRFFAERPEGSVSTLKIQRTQQEDSAVYLCASSLGVATTYEQYFGPGTRLTVT.

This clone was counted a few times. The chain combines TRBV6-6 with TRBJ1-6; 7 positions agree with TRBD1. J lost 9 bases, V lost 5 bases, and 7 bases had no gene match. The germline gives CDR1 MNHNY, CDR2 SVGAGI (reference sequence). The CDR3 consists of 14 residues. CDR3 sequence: CASSTDRAGSPLHF. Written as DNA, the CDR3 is TGTGCCAGCAGTACCGACAGGGCGGGTTCACCCCTCCACTTT.

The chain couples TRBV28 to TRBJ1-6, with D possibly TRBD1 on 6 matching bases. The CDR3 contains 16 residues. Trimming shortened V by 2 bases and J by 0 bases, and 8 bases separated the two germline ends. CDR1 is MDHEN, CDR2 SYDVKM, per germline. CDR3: CASSLMDSSYNSPLHF. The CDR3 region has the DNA TGTGCCAGCAGTTTAATGGACAGCTCCTATAATTCACCCCTCCACTTT.